Listed below are T cell receptor beta chains from one sample, sequenced in a study of blood T cell repertoires in COVID-19. Profiling relied on immunoSEQ multiplex PCR, and the TCRdb table lists in-frame clones only, not all of them. The sample lists 190,000 or so clones; about 87% were seen once. Sequencing was performed on PBMCs or T cells enriched from blood (not recorded which). Receptors originate from a man under 40 who had recovered from COVID-19. Each CDR3 is given with its conserved first and last residue. Each record gives: CDR3 DNA, CDR3 protein, V gene, clone size, J gene, D gene, CDR3 length. D genes are given only for firm matches. For some rows the clone size is stated as once, few or many, or as a class when expanded; others skip it.

DNA: TGTGCCAGCAGCTTCCGGTCCGCCGACTACGAGCAGTACTTC
CDR3: CASSFRSADYEQYF
V: TRBV7-2
size: few
J: TRBJ2-7
D: -
length: 14

DNA: TGTGCCAGCAGCACACGGACTCAAGGGTACAATGAGCAGTTCTTC
CDR3: CASSTRTQGYNEQFF
V: TRBV9
size: -
J: TRBJ2-1
D: -
length: 15

DNA: TGCGCCAGCAGCCAAGAGTCAGGGCGCGATGAGCAGTTCTTC
CDR3: CASSQESGRDEQFF
V: TRBV4-1
size: -
J: TRBJ2-1
D: -
length: 14

DNA: TGCGCCAGCAGGGAACCCGGGGGCGGACTAGCGGGAGACCCCTACGAGCAGTACTTC
CDR3: CASREPGGGLAGDPYEQYF
V: TRBV10-2
size: many
J: TRBJ2-7
D: TRBD2
length: 19

DNA: TGCGCCAGCAGCCAAGAGGACAGGGGGCGCTGGAATGAGCAGTTCTTC
CDR3: CASSQEDRGRWNEQFF
V: TRBV4-1
size: -
J: TRBJ2-1
D: TRBD1
length: 16

DNA: TGTGCCAGCAGTTTAATGGGGAGGGACACCGGGGAGCTGTTTTTT
CDR3: CASSLMGRDTGELFF
V: TRBV27
size: -
J: TRBJ2-2
D: TRBD2
length: 15

DNA: TGTGCCAGTAATAGCGGCGAAGTGACAGATACGCAGTATTTT
CDR3: CASNSGEVTDTQYF
V: TRBV19
size: -
J: TRBJ2-3
D: -
length: 14

DNA: TGCGCCAGCAGCCAAGGTCTAGCGGGGAGAGACGAGCAGTACTTC
CDR3: CASSQGLAGRDEQYF
V: TRBV4-3
size: -
J: TRBJ2-7
D: TRBD2
length: 15

DNA: TGTGCCAGCAGCCGGGACAGACCTAATTCACCCCTCCACTTT
CDR3: CASSRDRPNSPLHF
V: TRBV6-5
size: -
J: TRBJ1-6
D: TRBD1
length: 14

DNA: TGTGCCAGCAGCTTGAAGCTAGCCCGCACAGATACGCAGTATTTT
CDR3: CASSLKLARTDTQYF
V: TRBV7-9
size: -
J: TRBJ2-3
D: -
length: 15

DNA: TGTGCCAGCAGCCTAGCTGAGGGCCCCCTCCACTTT
CDR3: CASSLAEGPLHF
V: TRBV7-9
size: -
J: TRBJ1-6
D: -
length: 12

DNA: TGTGCCAGCAGCAAAGGGACAGTGAACACTGAAGCTTTCTTT
CDR3: CASSKGTVNTEAFF
V: TRBV6-2/TRBV6-3
size: -
J: TRBJ1-1
D: TRBD1
length: 14

DNA: TGTGCCAGTAGCGTGGACGGACTGGAAGCTTTCTTT
CDR3: CASSVDGLEAFF
V: TRBV19
size: once
J: TRBJ1-1
D: -
length: 12

DNA: TGTGCCAGCAGACACTTAACTAGCGTTCAAGAGACCCAGTACTTC
CDR3: CASRHLTSVQETQYF
V: TRBV27
size: -
J: TRBJ2-5
D: TRBD2
length: 15

DNA: TGTGCCTGGAGTGGCTGGACAGGAAACACTGAAGCTTTCTTT
CDR3: CAWSGWTGNTEAFF
V: TRBV30
size: -
J: TRBJ1-1
D: TRBD1
length: 14

DNA: TGTGCCAGCAGTCGAGGACAGGTTAACACTGAAGCTTTCTTT
CDR3: CASSRGQVNTEAFF
V: TRBV6-5
size: -
J: TRBJ1-1
D: TRBD1
length: 14

DNA: TGTGCCAGCAGCTCCCGGGACAGAACTTACAATGAGCAGTTCTTC
CDR3: CASSSRDRTYNEQFF
V: TRBV11-2
size: once
J: TRBJ2-1
D: TRBD1
length: 15

DNA: TGCGCCAGCAGTGATGCGGGAGTCGCAGATACGCAGTATTTT
CDR3: CASSDAGVADTQYF
V: TRBV10-1
size: -
J: TRBJ2-3
D: TRBD2
length: 14

DNA: TGTGCCAGTACCGGTGCTAGCTCTTCGAACACCGGGGAGCTGTTTTTT
CDR3: CASTGASSSNTGELFF
V: TRBV19
size: -
J: TRBJ2-2
D: -
length: 16

DNA: TGTGCCACCAGTGACACCGCACCTGGGGGACTAGCGACCACCGGGGAGCTGTTTTTT
CDR3: CATSDTAPGGLATTGELFF
V: TRBV24-1
size: once
J: TRBJ2-2
D: TRBD2
length: 19

DNA: TGTGCCAGCAGCTTAGGAACAGGGGAAGCAGGAGGCTACACCTTC
CDR3: CASSLGTGEAGGYTF
V: TRBV7-9
size: -
J: TRBJ1-2
D: TRBD1
length: 15

DNA: TGTGCCAGCGGTTCCGGGAGGGCCCAGCATTTT
CDR3: CASGSGRAQHF
V: TRBV6-2/TRBV6-3
size: -
J: TRBJ1-5
D: -
length: 11

DNA: TGTGCCAGCAGTTTGGGAAGCGGGAGATCTCACGAGCAGTACTTC
CDR3: CASSLGSGRSHEQYF
V: TRBV27
size: -
J: TRBJ2-7
D: TRBD2
length: 15

DNA: TGTGCCAGCAGCTTAAAGGGGCTCCGGGACAGCCTAGAGACCCAGTACTTC
CDR3: CASSLKGLRDSLETQYF
V: TRBV11-2
size: -
J: TRBJ2-5
D: TRBD1
length: 17

DNA: TGTGCCAGCAGCCTAAAGGGGGACACTGAAGCTTTCTTT
CDR3: CASSLKGDTEAFF
V: TRBV12-3/TRBV12-4
size: -
J: TRBJ1-1
D: -
length: 13

DNA: TGTGCCAGTAGTATCCCCCCCAGGGGTATTGGCTACACCTTC
CDR3: CASSIPPRGIGYTF
V: TRBV19
size: -
J: TRBJ1-2
D: -
length: 14

DNA: TGTGCCAGCAGTTACTCTTTGCAGACAGGGGAAACCGAGCAGTACTTC
CDR3: CASSYSLQTGETEQYF
V: TRBV6-5
size: -
J: TRBJ2-7
D: TRBD1
length: 16

DNA: TGTGCCACAGCGTCCGACGGATCTAATGAAAAACTGTTTTTT
CDR3: CATASDGSNEKLFF
V: TRBV10-3
size: -
J: TRBJ1-4
D: -
length: 14

DNA: TGTGCCAGTAGACGGGGGTTATATAGCAATCAGCCCCAGCATTTT
CDR3: CASRRGLYSNQPQHF
V: TRBV19
size: -
J: TRBJ1-5
D: -
length: 15

DNA: TGTGCCAGCAGCTTTGACACGGAGACCCAGTACTTC
CDR3: CASSFDTETQYF
V: TRBV5-5
size: -
J: TRBJ2-5
D: -
length: 12

DNA: TGCGCCAGCAACCAGGACAGCAGCAATCAGCCCCAGCATTTT
CDR3: CASNQDSSNQPQHF
V: TRBV23-1
size: once
J: TRBJ1-5
D: -
length: 14

DNA: TGTGCCAGCAGCCTGGTCCGGGCGGGGGGGACAGATACGCAGTATTTT
CDR3: CASSLVRAGGTDTQYF
V: TRBV4-2
size: once
J: TRBJ2-3
D: TRBD2
length: 16

DNA: TGTGCCAGCAGCTTAGCCCCGGTCCCCTCTGGAAACACCATATATTTT
CDR3: CASSLAPVPSGNTIYF
V: TRBV7-2
size: -
J: TRBJ1-3
D: -
length: 16

DNA: TGTGCCACTACAGGGTTAACTAATGAAAAACTGTTTTTT
CDR3: CATTGLTNEKLFF
V: TRBV19
size: -
J: TRBJ1-4
D: -
length: 13

DNA: TGTGCCAGCAGCGTAGTTGGACAGGGAGACAATGAGCAGTTCTTC
CDR3: CASSVVGQGDNEQFF
V: TRBV9
size: -
J: TRBJ2-1
D: TRBD1
length: 15

DNA: TGCAGCGGGGTGGGGGGAGCTTCCTACGAGCAGTACTTC
CDR3: CSGVGGASYEQYF
V: TRBV29-1
size: -
J: TRBJ2-7
D: -
length: 13

DNA: TGTGCCAGCAGCCCTTCTGGCGGGAGAAGAAATGAGCAGTTCTTC
CDR3: CASSPSGGRRNEQFF
V: TRBV11-3
size: once
J: TRBJ2-1
D: TRBD2
length: 15

DNA: TGTGCCAGCAGGAGGACAGACACAAACACTGAAGCTTTCTTT
CDR3: CASRRTDTNTEAFF
V: TRBV2
size: -
J: TRBJ1-1
D: -
length: 14

DNA: TGTGCCAGCAGCTCAACTCAGGGGGCGGAAGGCTACACCTTC
CDR3: CASSSTQGAEGYTF
V: TRBV7-2
size: -
J: TRBJ1-2
D: TRBD1
length: 14

DNA: TGCGCCAGCAGTTGGGACAGGGGGTATGGCTACACCTTC
CDR3: CASSWDRGYGYTF
V: TRBV5-1
size: -
J: TRBJ1-2
D: TRBD1
length: 13

DNA: TGTGCCAGCAGCTTAGGGACGGTCACTAGGCTAGCGGGACGCGAGCAGTACTTC
CDR3: CASSLGTVTRLAGREQYF
V: TRBV7-9
size: -
J: TRBJ2-7
D: TRBD2
length: 18

DNA: TGTGCCAGCAGCCTGGAGCGGGAAAGCTCCTACGAGCAGTACTTC
CDR3: CASSLERESSYEQYF
V: TRBV7-2
size: -
J: TRBJ2-7
D: TRBD2
length: 15

DNA: TGTGCCAGCAGCCCGCCGGGACTAGCGGGAGGGAAGCAGTACTTC
CDR3: CASSPPGLAGGKQYF
V: TRBV6-5
size: -
J: TRBJ2-7
D: TRBD2
length: 15

DNA: TGCGCCAGCAGCCAAGAGCCAACGAACCTGGGCAGGGGCATCACTGAAGCTTTCTTT
CDR3: CASSQEPTNLGRGITEAFF
V: TRBV4-1
size: -
J: TRBJ1-1
D: -
length: 19

DNA: TGTGCCAGCAAAGAGGGGGATACTGAAGCTTTCTTT
CDR3: CASKEGDTEAFF
V: TRBV2
size: -
J: TRBJ1-1
D: -
length: 12

DNA: TGTGCCACCAGCGAGCGGCGGGGGGGCTTTGGCGGCTACACCTTC
CDR3: CATSERRGGFGGYTF
V: TRBV15
size: -
J: TRBJ1-2
D: -
length: 15

DNA: TGTGCCAGCAGCTTCGTGTTAATGGTCGGGGGGGGGATAGATACGCAGTATTTT
CDR3: CASSFVLMVGGGIDTQYF
V: TRBV7-2
size: -
J: TRBJ2-3
D: TRBD2
length: 18

DNA: TGTGCCAGCAGCCAGCGGCCCCGACAGGGGACCTACGAGCAGTACTTC
CDR3: CASSQRPRQGTYEQYF
V: TRBV11-2
size: -
J: TRBJ2-7
D: TRBD1
length: 16

DNA: TGTGCCAGCAGCGTAGCGGTGCCCACTAGCACAGATACGCAGTATTTT
CDR3: CASSVAVPTSTDTQYF
V: TRBV9
size: -
J: TRBJ2-3
D: -
length: 16

DNA: TGTGCCAGCAGTACCTACAGGGGGCGCACCTATAATTCACCCCTCCACTTT
CDR3: CASSTYRGRTYNSPLHF
V: TRBV28
size: -
J: TRBJ1-6
D: TRBD1
length: 17

DNA: TGTGCCAGCAGCTTAGGCCGACACAACCCCCAGCATTTT
CDR3: CASSLGRHNPQHF
V: TRBV7-6
size: -
J: TRBJ1-5
D: -
length: 13

DNA: TGTGCCAGCAGCTTTGACAGGGTGGGAGGATCTGGAAACACCATATATTTT
CDR3: CASSFDRVGGSGNTIYF
V: TRBV11-2
size: -
J: TRBJ1-3
D: TRBD1
length: 17

DNA: TGCGCCAGCAGCCCCCGGGCAGGGAACTACGAGCAGTACTTC
CDR3: CASSPRAGNYEQYF
V: TRBV4-1
size: -
J: TRBJ2-7
D: -
length: 14

DNA: TGCGCCAGCAGCTTGACGAGACAGGTGAACACTGAAGCTTTCTTT
CDR3: CASSLTRQVNTEAFF
V: TRBV5-1
size: -
J: TRBJ1-1
D: -
length: 15

DNA: TGTGCCAGCAGTCCCAGGAGGAGCACTGAAGCTTTCTTT
CDR3: CASSPRRSTEAFF
V: TRBV27
size: -
J: TRBJ1-1
D: -
length: 13

DNA: TGTGCCAGCAGCCTGGGACTCTTCAATGAGCAGTTCTTC
CDR3: CASSLGLFNEQFF
V: TRBV11-2
size: -
J: TRBJ2-1
D: -
length: 13

DNA: TGCGCCAGCAGCCAACCGGGACGGACAGAAAATGAGCAGTTCTTC
CDR3: CASSQPGRTENEQFF
V: TRBV4-1
size: -
J: TRBJ2-1
D: -
length: 15

DNA: TGCGCCAGCAGCCAACCAACAGGGTACGAGCAGTACTTC
CDR3: CASSQPTGYEQYF
V: TRBV4-1
size: -
J: TRBJ2-7
D: -
length: 13

DNA: TGCGCCAGCAGCCAAGATCGGACTAGCGGGTACACCTCCTACGAGCAGTACTTC
CDR3: CASSQDRTSGYTSYEQYF
V: TRBV4-3
size: few
J: TRBJ2-7
D: TRBD2
length: 18

DNA: TGTGCCAGCAGGAGAGGGAACTATGGCTACACCTTC
CDR3: CASRRGNYGYTF
V: TRBV27
size: -
J: TRBJ1-2
D: -
length: 12